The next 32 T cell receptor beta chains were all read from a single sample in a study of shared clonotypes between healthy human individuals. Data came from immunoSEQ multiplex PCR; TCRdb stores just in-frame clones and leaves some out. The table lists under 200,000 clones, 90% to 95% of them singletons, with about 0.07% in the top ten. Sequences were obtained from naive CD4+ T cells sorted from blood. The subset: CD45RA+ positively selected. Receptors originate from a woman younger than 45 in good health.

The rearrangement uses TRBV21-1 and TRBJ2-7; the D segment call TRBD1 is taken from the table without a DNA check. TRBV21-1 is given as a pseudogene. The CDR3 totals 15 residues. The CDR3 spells CASSCGDRGWYEQYF. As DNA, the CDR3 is TGTGCCAGCAGTTGCGGGGACAGGGGGTGGTACGAGCAGTACTTC.

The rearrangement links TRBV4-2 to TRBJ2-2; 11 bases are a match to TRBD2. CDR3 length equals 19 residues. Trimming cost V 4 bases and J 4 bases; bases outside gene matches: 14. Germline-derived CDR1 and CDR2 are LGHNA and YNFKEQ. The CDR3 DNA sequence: TGTGCCAGCAGCCCCGTAGCGGGAGGGCCAAGATATAGCACCGGGGAGCTGTTTTTT. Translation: CASSPVAGGPRYSTGELFF.

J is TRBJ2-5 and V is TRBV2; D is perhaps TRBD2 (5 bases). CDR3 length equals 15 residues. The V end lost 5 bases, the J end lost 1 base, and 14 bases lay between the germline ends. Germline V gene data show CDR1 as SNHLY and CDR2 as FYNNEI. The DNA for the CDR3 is TGTGCCAGCAGTCTACTAGGAGCTACCCAAGAGACCCAGTACTTC. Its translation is CASSLLGATQETQYF. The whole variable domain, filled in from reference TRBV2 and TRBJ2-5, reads EPEVTQTPSHQVTQMGQEVILRCVPISNHLYFYWYRQILGQKVEFLVSFYNNEISEKSEIFDDQFSVERPDGSNFTLKIRSTKLEDSAMYFCASSLLGATQETQYFGPGTRLLVL.

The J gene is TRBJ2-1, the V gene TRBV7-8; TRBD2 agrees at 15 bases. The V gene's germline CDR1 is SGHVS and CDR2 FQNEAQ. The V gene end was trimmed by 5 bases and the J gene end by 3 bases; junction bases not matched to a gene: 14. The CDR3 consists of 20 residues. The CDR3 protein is CASSTPGQGTSGRLYNEQFF. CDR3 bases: TGTGCCAGCAGCACGCCGGGACAGGGGACTAGCGGGAGGCTCTACAATGAGCAGTTCTTC. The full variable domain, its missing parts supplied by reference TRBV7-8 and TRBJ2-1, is GAGVSQSPRYKVAKRGQDVALRCDPISGHVSLFWYQQALGQGPEFLTYFQNEAQLDKSGLPSDRFFAERPEGSVSTLKIQRTQQEDSAVYLCASSTPGQGTSGRLYNEQFFGPGTRLTVL.

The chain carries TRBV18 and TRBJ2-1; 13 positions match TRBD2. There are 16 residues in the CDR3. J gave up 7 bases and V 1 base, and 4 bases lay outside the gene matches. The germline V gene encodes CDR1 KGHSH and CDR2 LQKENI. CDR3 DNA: TGTGCCAGCTCACCACGCGCGGGACTAGCGGGAAATGAGCAGTTCTTC. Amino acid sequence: CASSPRAGLAGNEQFF.

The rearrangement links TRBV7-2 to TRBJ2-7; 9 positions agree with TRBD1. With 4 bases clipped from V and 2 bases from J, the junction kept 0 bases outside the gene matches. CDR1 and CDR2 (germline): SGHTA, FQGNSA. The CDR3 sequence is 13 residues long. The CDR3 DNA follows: TGTGCCAGCAGCTGGGACAGGGCCTACGAGCAGTACTTC. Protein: CASSWDRAYEQYF.

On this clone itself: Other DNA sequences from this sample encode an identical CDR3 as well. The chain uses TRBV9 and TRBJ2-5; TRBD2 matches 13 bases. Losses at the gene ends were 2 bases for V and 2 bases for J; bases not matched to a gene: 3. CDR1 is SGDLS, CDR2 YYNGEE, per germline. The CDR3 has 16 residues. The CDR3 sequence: CASSVGTSGIQETQYF. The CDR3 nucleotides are TGTGCCAGCAGCGTCGGGACTAGCGGGATTCAAGAGACCCAGTACTTC.

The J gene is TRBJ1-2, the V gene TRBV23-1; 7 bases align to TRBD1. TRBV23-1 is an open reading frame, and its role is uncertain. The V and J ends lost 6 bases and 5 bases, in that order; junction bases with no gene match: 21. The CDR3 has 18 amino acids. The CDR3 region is CASSPRRRPQGKRYGYTF. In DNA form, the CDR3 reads TGCGCCAGCAGCCCGAGACGTCGTCCACAGGGGAAAAGGTATGGCTACACCTTC.

Written as DNA, the CDR3 is TGTGCCAGCAGTGAGGGAGCCTCAGGAGGAGCTTTCTTT. Amino acid sequence: CASSEGASGGAFF. The chain uses TRBV2 and TRBJ1-1, with D hard to call. V lost 3 bases, J lost 10 bases, and 15 bases lay in between. This CDR3 spans 13 amino acids. Germline values: CDR1 SNHLY, CDR2 FYNNEI.

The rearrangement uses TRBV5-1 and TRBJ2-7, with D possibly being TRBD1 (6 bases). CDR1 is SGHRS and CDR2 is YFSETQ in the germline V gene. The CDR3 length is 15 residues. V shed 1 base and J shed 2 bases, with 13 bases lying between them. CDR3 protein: CASSLYQQGPYEQYF. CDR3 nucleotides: TGCGCCAGCAGCTTGTATCAACAGGGTCCCTACGAGCAGTACTTC. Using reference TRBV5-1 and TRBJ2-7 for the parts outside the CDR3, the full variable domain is KAGVTQTPRYLIKTRGQQVTLSCSPISGHRSVSWYQQTPGQGLQFLFEYFSETQRNKGNFPGRFSGRQFSNSRSEMNVSTLELGDSALYLCASSLYQQGPYEQYFGPGTRLTVT.

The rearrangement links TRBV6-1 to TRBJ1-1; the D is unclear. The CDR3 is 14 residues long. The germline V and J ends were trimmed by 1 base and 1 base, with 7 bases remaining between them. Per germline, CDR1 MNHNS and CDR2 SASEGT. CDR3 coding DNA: TGTGCCAGCAGTGAAGTGGGTGGGAACACTGAAGCTTTCTTT. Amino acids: CASSEVGGNTEAFF.

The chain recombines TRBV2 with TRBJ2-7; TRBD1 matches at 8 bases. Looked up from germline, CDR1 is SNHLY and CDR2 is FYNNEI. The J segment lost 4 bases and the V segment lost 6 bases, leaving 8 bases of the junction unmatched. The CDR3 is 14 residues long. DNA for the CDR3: TGTGCCAGCAGGTCTGGACAGGGACCGTACGAGCAGTACTTC. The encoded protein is CASRSGQGPYEQYF.

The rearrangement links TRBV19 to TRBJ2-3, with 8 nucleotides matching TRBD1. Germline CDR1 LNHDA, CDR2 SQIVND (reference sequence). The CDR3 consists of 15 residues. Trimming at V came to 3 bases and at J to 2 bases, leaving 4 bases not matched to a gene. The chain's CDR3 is CASSMYRGITDTQYF. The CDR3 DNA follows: TGTGCCAGTAGTATGTACAGGGGGATCACAGATACGCAGTATTTT.

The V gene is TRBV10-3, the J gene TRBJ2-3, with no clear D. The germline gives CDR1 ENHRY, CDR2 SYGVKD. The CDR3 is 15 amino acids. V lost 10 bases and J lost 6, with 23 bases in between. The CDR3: CATWDSRNGWDTQYF. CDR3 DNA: TGTGCCACCTGGGATTCTAGAAACGGTTGGGATACGCAGTATTTT.

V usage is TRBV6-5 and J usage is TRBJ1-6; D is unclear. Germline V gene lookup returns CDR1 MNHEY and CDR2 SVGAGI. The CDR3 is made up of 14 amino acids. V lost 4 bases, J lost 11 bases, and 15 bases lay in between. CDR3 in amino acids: CASSSTGGEAPLHF. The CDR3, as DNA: TGTGCCAGCAGTTCGACGGGCGGGGAGGCACCCCTCCACTTT.

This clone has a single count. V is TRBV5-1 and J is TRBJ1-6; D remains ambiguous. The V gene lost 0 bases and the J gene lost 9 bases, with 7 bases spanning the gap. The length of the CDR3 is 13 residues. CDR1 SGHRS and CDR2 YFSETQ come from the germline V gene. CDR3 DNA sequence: TGCGCCAGCAGCTTGGGACTTACTTCACCCCTCCACTTT. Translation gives CASSLGLTSPLHF.

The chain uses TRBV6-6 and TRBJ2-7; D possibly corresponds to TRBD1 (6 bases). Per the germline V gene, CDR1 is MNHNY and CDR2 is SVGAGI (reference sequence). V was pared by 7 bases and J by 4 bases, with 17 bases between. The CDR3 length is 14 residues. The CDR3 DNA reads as TGTGCCAGCACGGGAATTGGACAGACATACGAGCAGTACTTC. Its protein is CASTGIGQTYEQYF.

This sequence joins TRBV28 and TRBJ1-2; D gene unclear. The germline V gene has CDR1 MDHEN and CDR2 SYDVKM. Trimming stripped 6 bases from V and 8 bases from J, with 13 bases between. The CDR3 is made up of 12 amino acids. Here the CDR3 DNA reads TGTGCCAGCAGACTGCGCGGTGGAGGCTACACCTTC. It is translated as CASRLRGGGYTF.

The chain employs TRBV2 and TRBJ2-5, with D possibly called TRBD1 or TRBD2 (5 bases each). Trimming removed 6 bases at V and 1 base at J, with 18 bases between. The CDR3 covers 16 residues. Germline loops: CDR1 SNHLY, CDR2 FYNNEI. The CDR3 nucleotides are TGTGCCAGCAGGGCACGGGGCAACCCGGGCCAAGAGACCCAGTACTTC. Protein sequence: CASRARGNPGQETQYF.

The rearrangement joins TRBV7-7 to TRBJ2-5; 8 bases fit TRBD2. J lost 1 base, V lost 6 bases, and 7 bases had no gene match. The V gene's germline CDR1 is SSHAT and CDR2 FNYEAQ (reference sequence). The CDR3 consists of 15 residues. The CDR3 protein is CASSRSGESQETQYF. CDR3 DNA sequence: TGTGCCAGCAGTCGTAGCGGGGAGAGCCAAGAGACCCAGTACTTC.

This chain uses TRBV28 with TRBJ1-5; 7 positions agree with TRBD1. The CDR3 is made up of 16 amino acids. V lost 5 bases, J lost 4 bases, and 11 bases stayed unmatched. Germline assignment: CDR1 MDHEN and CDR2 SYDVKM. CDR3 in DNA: TGTGCCAGCAGTCGTACGACAGGGTTGAGTAATCAGCCCCAGCATTTT. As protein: CASSRTTGLSNQPQHF.

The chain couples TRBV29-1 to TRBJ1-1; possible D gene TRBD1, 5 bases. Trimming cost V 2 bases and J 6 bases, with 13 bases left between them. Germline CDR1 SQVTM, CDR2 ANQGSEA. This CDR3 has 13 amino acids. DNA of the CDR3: TGCAGCGTTGAACAGGGAAGGGCGGCTGAAGCTTTCTTT. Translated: CSVEQGRAAEAFF.

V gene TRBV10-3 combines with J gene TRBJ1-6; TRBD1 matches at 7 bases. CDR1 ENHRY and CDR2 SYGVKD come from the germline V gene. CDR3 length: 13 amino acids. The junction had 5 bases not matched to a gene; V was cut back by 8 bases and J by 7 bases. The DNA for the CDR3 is TGTGCCATCGGCGGGACAGCCAATTCACCCCTCCACTTT. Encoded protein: CAIGGTANSPLHF.

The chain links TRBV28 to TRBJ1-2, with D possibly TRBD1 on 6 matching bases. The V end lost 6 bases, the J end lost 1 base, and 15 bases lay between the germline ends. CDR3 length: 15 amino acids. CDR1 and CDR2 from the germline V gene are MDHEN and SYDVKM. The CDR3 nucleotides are TGTGCCAGCAGGGGGATGGGGGCCGTTAACTATGGCTACACCTTC. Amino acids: CASRGMGAVNYGYTF.

The CDR3 loop reads CASSHPGSYEQYF. The CDR3, as DNA: TGTGCCAGCAGCCACCCAGGGTCCTACGAGCAGTACTTC. The V and J genes are TRBV28 and TRBJ2-5; tentative D call: TRBD1 (5 bases). The J call is uncertain, as TRBJ2-7 better fits the DNA end. Germline V gene lookup returns CDR1 MDHEN and CDR2 SYDVKM. CDR3 length equals 13 residues.

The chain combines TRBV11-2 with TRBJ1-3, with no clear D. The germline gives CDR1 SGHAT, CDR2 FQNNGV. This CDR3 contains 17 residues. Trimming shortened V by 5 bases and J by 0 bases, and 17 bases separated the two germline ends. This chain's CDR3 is CASSIGRRGASGNTIYF. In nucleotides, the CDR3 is TGTGCCAGCAGCATAGGACGTCGTGGAGCCTCTGGAAACACCATATATTTT.

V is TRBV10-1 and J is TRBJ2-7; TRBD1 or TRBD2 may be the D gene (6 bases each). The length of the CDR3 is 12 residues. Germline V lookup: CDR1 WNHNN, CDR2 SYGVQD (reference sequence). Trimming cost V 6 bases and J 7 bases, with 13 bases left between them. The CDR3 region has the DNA TGCGCCAGCAGCAGACAGGCGGGGGAGCAGTACTTC. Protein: CASSRQAGEQYF.

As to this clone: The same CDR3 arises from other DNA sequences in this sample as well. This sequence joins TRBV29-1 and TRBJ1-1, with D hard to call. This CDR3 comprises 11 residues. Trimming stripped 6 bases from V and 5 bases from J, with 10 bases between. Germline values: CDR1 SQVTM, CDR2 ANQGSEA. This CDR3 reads CSVGEGTEAFF. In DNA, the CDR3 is TGCAGCGTCGGGGAGGGAACTGAAGCTTTCTTT.

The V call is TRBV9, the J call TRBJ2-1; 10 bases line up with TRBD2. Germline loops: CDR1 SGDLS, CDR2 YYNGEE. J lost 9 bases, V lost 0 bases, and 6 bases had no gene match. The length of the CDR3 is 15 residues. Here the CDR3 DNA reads TGTGCCAGCAGCGTAGGGAGCGGGAGGGCCAGTGAGCAGTTCTTC. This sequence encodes CASSVGSGRASEQFF.

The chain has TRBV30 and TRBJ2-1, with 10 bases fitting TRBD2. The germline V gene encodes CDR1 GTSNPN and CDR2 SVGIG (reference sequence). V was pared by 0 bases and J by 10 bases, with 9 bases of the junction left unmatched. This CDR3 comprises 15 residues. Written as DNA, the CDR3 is TGTGCCTGGAGTGTACAAGCGGGAGGGGGTGGCGAGCAGTTCTTC. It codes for CAWSVQAGGGGEQFF.

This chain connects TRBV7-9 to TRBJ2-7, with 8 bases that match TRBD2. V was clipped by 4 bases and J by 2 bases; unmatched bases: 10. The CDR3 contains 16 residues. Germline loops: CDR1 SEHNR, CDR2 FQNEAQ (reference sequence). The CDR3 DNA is TGTGCCAGCAGCTCACAACTAGCGGCTTTAACCTACGAGCAGTACTTC. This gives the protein CASSSQLAALTYEQYF.

The CDR3 sequence: CASRTTGPFSNQPQHF. The CDR3 bases are TGTGCCAGCAGGACTACAGGGCCCTTTAGCAATCAGCCCCAGCATTTT. This chain uses TRBV28 with TRBJ1-5, with a tentative D call TRBD1 (6 bases). Germline loops: CDR1 MDHEN, CDR2 SYDVKM. The V end was cut by 6 bases, the J end by 0 bases, with 15 bases between. The CDR3 runs 16 residues.